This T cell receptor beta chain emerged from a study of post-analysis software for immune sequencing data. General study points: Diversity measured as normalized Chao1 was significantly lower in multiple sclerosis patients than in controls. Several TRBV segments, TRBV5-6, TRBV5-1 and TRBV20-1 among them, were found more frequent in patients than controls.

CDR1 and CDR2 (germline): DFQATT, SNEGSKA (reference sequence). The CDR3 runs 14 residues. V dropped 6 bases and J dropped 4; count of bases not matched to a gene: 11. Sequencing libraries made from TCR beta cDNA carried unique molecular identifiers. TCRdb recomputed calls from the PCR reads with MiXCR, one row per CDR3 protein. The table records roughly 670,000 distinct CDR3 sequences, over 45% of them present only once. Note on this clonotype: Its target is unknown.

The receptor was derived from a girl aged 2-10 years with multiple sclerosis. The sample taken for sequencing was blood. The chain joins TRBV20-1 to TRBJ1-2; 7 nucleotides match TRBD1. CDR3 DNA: TGCAGTGCCCAAAGACCCGGGACAGTCTATGGCTACACCTTC. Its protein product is CSAQRPGTVYGYTF.